This TCR beta chain derives from a study of early T cells in non-severe SARS-CoV-2 infection. Study overall: Unpaired chains resulted from sequencing bulk RNA of unsorted whole blood. The study, taken as a whole, reports: In VDJdb matching, anti-spike CD8 responses were favored while private and CD4 specificities went missing.

Germline V CDR1 and CDR2: DFQATT, SNEGSKA (reference sequence). This CDR3 comprises 13 residues. V shed 7 bases and J shed 3 bases, with 16 bases lying between them. This clonotype was observed a handful of times. Its specificity is unknown. Unique molecular identifiers were attached to individual cDNA molecules. TCRdb re-called the 5' RACE reads with MiXCR, one entry per CDR3 protein. This sample has 54,000 or so distinct CDR3 sequences, with around 12% found just once. J is TRBJ2-7 and V is TRBV20-1; the D is unclear. The sequencing input was whole blood. This receptor was obtained from an adult who was a healthcare worker with PCR-confirmed SARS-CoV-2 infection or an uninfected control (not recorded which). In DNA, the CDR3 is TGCAGTGGTTCCCCTACCTCCCTCTACGAGCAGTACTTC. This codes for CSGSPTSLYEQYF.